This T cell receptor (beta chain) was identified in a study of radiation and T cells in renal cell carcinoma. The CDR3 runs 16 residues. After removal of 4 bases from V and 5 bases from J, the junction contained 8 bases not matched to a gene. CDR1 GTSNPN and CDR2 SVGIG come from the germline V gene (reference sequence). Clones were read by immunoSEQ multiplex PCR, and TCRdb kept only the in-frame ones, dropping some. Altogether around 29,000 clones are present, approximately 84% being singletons, with the ten largest covering about 30%. Time point specified: blood 4 weeks post-SBRT, at nephrectomy. Regarding treatment: 15 Gy SBRT to primary tumor, nephrectomy 4 weeks later. Nephrectomy followed 15 Gy stereotactic body radiation by 4 weeks.

This sequence originates from a man in his 60s with renal cell carcinoma. This sample comprised blood, obtained from a patient whose treatment included radiotherapy and nephrectomy. The chain recombines TRBV30 with TRBJ2-2; 12 bases fit TRBD2. The CDR3 DNA is TGTGCCTGGAAGAAACTAGCGGGAGGAGAAACCGGGGAGCTGTTTTTT. Translation gives CAWKKLAGGETGELFF.